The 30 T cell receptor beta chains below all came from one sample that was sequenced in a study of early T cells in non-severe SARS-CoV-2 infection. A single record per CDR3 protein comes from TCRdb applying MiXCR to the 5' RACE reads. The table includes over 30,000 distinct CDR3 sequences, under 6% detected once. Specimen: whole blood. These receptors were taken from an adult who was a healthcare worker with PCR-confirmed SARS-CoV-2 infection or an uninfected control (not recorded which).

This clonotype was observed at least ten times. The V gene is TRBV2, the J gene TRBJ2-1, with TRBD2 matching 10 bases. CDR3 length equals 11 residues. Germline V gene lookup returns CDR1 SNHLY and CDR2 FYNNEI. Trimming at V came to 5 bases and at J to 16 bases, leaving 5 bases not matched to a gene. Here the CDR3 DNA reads TGTGCCAGCAGTACTAGCGGGGCGCAATTCTTC. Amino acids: CASSTSGAQFF.

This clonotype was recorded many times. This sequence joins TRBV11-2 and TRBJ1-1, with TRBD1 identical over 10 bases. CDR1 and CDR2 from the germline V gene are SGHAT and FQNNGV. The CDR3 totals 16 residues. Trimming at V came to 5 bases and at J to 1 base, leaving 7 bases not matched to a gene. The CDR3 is CASSPGQGVKNTEAFF. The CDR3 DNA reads TGTGCCAGCAGCCCCGGACAGGGGGTAAAGAACACTGAAGCTTTCTTT.

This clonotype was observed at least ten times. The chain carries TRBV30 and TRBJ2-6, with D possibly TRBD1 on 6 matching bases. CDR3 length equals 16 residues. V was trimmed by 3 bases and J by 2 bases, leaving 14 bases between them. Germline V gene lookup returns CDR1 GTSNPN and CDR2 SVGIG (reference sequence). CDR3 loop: CAWSQRTGPGANVLTF. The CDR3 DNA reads TGTGCCTGGAGCCAACGCACAGGGCCTGGGGCCAACGTCCTGACTTTC.

The CDR3 sequence is CASKDSYSGNTIYF. As DNA, the CDR3 is TGTGCCAGCAAGGACAGCTACTCTGGAAACACCATATATTTT. The chain couples TRBV6-1 to TRBJ1-3; D is possibly TRBD1 (6 bases). In germline, CDR1 is MNHNS, CDR2 SASEGT. The CDR3 totals 14 residues. The V and J ends lost 7 bases and 0 bases respectively, with 10 bases between them.

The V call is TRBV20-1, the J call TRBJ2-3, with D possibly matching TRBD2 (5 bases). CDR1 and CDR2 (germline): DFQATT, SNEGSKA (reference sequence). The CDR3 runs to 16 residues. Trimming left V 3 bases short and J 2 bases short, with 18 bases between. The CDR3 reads CSASRVGAAFTDTQYF. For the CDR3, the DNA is TGCAGTGCTAGTCGCGTCGGAGCGGCATTCACAGATACGCAGTATTTT.

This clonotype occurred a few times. CDR3 in amino acids: CSALPSSYNEQFF. The CDR3 DNA is TGCAGTGCTTTACCAAGCTCCTACAATGAGCAGTTCTTC. The gene calls are TRBV20-1 and TRBJ2-1, with D unclear. CDR3 size: 13 residues. CDR1 and CDR2 from the germline V gene are DFQATT and SNEGSKA (reference sequence). Trimming cost V 5 bases and J 0 bases, with 8 bases left between them.

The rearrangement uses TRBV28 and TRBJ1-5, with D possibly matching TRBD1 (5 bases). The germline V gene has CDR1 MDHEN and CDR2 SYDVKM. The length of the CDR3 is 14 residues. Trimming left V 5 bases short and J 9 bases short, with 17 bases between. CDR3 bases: TGTGCCAGCAGTCCGCACGGGGGAGCGTGGCCCCAGCATTTT. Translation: CASSPHGGAWPQHF.

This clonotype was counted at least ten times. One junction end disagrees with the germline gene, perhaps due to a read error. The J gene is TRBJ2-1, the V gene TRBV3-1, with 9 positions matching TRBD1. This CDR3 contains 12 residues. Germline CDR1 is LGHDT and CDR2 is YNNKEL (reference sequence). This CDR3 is CASSPDRGTPSF. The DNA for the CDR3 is TGTGCCAGCAGCCCGGACAGGGGTACCCCCAGTTTC.

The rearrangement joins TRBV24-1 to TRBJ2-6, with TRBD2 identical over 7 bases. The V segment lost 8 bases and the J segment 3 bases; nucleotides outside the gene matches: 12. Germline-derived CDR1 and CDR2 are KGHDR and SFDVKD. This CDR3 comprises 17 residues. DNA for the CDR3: TGTGCCACCACCTCCCGGGACTACCTTCTTGGGGCCAACGTCCTGACTTTC. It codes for CATTSRDYLLGANVLTF.

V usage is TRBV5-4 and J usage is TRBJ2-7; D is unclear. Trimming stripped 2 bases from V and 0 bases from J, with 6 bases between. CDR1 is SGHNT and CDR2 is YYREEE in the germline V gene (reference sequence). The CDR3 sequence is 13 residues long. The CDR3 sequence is CASSFGYSYEQYF. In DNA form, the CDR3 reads TGTGCCAGCAGCTTCGGATACTCCTACGAGCAGTACTTC.

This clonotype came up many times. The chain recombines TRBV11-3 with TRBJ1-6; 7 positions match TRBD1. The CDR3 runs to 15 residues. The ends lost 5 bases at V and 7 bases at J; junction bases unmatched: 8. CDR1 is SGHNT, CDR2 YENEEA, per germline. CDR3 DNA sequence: TGTGCCAGCAGCATGTCCGGGACAGTGAATTCACCCCTCCACTTT. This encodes CASSMSGTVNSPLHF.

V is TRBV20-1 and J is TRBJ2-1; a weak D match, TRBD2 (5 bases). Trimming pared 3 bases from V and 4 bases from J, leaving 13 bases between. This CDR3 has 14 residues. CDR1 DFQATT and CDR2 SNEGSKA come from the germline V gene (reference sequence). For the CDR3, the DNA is TGCAGTGCTAGTAAAAGCGGCCTGTACAATGAGCAGTTCTTC. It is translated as CSASKSGLYNEQFF.

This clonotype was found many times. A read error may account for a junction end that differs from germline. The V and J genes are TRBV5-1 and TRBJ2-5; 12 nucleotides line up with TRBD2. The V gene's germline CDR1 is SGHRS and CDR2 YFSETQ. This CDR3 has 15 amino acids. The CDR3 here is CASARLAGVQETRYF. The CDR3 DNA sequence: TGCGCCAGCGCGCGACTAGCGGGGGTTCAAGAGACCCGGTACTTC.

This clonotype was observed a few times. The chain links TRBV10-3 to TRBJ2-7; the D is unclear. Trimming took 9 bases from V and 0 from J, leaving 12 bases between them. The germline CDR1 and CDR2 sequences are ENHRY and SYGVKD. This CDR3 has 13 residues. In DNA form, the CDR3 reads TGTGCCATGCCCGGAGCTGCCTCCTACGAGCAGTACTTC. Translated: CAMPGAASYEQYF.

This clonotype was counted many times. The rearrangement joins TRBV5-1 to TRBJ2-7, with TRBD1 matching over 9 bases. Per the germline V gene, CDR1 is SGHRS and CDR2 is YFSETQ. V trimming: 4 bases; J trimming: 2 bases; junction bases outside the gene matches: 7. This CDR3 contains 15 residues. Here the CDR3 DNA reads TGCGCCAGCAGCCCGCAGACAGGGGGGGCCTACGAGCAGTACTTC. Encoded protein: CASSPQTGGAYEQYF.

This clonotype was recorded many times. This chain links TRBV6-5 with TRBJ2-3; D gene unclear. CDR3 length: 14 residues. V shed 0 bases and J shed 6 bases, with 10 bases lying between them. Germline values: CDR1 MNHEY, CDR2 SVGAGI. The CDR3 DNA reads TGTGCCAGCAGTTACTCGACGTCGCGGGATACGCAGTATTTT. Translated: CASSYSTSRDTQYF.

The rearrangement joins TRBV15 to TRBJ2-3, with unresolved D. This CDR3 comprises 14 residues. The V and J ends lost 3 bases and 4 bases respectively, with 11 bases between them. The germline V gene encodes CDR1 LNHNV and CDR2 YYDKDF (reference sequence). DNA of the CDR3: TGTGCCACCAGCAGCAGATTTTCATCAGATACGCAGTATTTT. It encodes CATSSRFSSDTQYF.

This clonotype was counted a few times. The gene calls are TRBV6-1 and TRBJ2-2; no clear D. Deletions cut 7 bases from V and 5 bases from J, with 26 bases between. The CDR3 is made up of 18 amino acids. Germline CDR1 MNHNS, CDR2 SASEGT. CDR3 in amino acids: CASKAAYELVLGTGELFF. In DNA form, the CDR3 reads TGTGCCAGCAAGGCGGCGTATGAGCTAGTTTTGGGGACCGGGGAGCTGTTTTTT.

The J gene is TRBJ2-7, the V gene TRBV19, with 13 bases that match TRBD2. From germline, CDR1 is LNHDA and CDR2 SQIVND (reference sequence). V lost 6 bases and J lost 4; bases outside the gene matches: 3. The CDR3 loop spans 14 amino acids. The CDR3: CASRRTSGSYEQYF. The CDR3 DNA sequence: TGTGCCAGTAGACGGACTAGCGGGAGTTACGAGCAGTACTTC.

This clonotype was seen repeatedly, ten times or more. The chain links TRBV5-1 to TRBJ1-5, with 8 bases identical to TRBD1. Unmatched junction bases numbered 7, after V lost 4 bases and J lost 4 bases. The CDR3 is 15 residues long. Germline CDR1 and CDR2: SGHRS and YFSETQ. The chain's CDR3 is CASSPRTGPNQPQHF. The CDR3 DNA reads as TGCGCCAGCAGCCCGCGGACAGGGCCGAATCAGCCCCAGCATTTT. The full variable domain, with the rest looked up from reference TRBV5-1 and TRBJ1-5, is KAGVTQTPRYLIKTRGQQVTLSCSPISGHRSVSWYQQTPGQGLQFLFEYFSETQRNKGNFPGRFSGRQFSNSRSEMNVSTLELGDSALYLCASSPRTGPNQPQHFGDGTRLSIL.

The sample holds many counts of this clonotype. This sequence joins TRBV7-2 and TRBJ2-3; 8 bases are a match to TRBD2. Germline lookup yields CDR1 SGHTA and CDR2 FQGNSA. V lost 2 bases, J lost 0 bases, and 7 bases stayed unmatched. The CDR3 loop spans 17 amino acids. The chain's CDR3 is CASSLTFSGISTDTQYF. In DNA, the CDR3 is TGTGCCAGCAGCTTAACATTTAGCGGGATAAGCACAGATACGCAGTATTTT.

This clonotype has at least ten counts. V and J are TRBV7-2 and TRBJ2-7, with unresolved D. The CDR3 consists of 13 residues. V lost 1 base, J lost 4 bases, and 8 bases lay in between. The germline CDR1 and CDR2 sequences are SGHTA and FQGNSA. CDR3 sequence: CASSLELPYEQYF. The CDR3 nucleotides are TGTGCCAGCAGCTTAGAACTTCCTTACGAGCAGTACTTC.

The CDR3 here is CASRRTGGDYGYTF. Written as DNA, the CDR3 is TGTGCCAGCAGAAGGACAGGGGGAGACTATGGCTACACCTTC. The chain is built from TRBV6-5 and TRBJ1-2; 10 nucleotides agree with TRBD1. Germline trimming cut 6 bases from V and 3 bases from J; bases unmatched to any gene: 4. Germline CDR1 is MNHEY and CDR2 is SVGAGI. The CDR3 is made up of 14 amino acids.

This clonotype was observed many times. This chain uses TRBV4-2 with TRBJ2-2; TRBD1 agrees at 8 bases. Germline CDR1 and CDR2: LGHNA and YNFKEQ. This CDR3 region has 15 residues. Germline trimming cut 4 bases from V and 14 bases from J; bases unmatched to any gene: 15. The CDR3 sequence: CASSPTTVRGPLLFF. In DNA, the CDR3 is TGTGCCAGCAGCCCAACCACGGTCAGGGGGCCCCTTCTGTTTTTT.

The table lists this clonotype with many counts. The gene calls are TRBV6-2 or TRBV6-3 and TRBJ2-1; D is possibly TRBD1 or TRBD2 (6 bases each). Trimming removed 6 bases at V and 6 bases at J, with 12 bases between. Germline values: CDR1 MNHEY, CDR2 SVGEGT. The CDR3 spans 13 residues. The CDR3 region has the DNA TGTGCCAGCAGCTGGGGGGCCCTCAATGAGCAGTTCTTC. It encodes CASSWGALNEQFF.

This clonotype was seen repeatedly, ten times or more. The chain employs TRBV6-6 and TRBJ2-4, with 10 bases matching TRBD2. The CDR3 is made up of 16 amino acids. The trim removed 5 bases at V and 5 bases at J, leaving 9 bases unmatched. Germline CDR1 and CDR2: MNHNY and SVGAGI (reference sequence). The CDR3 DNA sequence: TGTGCCAGCAGTCGCCCCACTAGCGGGGCAGAAAACATTCAGTACTTC. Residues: CASSRPTSGAENIQYF.

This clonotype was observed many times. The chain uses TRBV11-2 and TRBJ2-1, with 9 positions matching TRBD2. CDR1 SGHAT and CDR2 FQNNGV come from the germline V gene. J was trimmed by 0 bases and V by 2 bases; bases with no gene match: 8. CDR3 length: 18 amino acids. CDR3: CASSLFSGGSFSYNEQFF. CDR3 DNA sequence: TGTGCCAGCAGCTTATTTAGCGGGGGCTCATTCTCCTACAATGAGCAGTTCTTC.

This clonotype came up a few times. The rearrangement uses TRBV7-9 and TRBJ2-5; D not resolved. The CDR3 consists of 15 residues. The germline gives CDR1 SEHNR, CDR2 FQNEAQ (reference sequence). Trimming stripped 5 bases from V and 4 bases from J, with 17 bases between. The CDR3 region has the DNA TGTGCCAGCAGCCCGTTAGCACGGACCTTAGAGACCCAGTACTTC. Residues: CASSPLARTLETQYF. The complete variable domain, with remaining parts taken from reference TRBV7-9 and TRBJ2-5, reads DTGVSQNPRHKITKRGQNVTFRCDPISEHNRLYWYRQTLGQGPEFLTYFQNEAQLEKSRLLSDRFSAERPKGSFSTLEIQRTEQGDSAMYLCASSPLARTLETQYFGPGTRLLVL.

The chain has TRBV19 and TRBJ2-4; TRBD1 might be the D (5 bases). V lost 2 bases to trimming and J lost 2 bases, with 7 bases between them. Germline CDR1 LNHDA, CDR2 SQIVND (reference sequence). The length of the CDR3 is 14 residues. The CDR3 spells CASSIQGSKNIQYF. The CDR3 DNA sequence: TGTGCCAGTAGTATACAGGGTTCCAAAAACATTCAGTACTTC.

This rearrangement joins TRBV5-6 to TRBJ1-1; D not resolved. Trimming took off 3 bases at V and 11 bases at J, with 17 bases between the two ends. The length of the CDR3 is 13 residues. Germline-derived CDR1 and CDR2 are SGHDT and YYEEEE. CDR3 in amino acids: CASSSNPGEAAFF. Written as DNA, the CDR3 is TGTGCCAGCAGCTCCAACCCCGGGGAGGCGGCTTTCTTT.